These T cell receptor beta chains were read from a single sample in a study of control samples from healthy donors and cancer patients. TCRdb's copy holds only in-frame clones and misses some; the assay was immunoSEQ multiplex PCR. In the table there are about 120,000 clones, approximately 89% of which are singletons. What was sequenced was blood. Source of these receptors: a man aged 35 to 55 in good health. Both conserved end residues are part of each CDR3. A D gene is named only where the DNA matches it firmly. For some rows the clone size is stated as once, few or many, or as a class when expanded; others skip it.

TRBD1 NA TRBJ1-2 TRBV6-6 CASSPHRGRDYGYTF TGTGCCAGCAGCCCCCACAGGGGGCGCGACTATGGCTACACCTTC
NA NA TRBJ2-1 TRBV12-3/TRBV12-4 CASIRQGGNEQFF TGTGCCAGCATTCGACAGGGAGGGAATGAGCAGTTCTTC
TRBD1 NA TRBJ1-1 TRBV12-5 CASGLPGQGITEAFF TGTGCTAGTGGTTTGCCCGGACAGGGCATCACTGAAGCTTTCTTT
NA few TRBJ1-6 TRBV2 CASGGDRNNSPLHF TGTGCCAGCGGCGGGGACCGTAATAATTCACCCCTCCACTTT
TRBD1 NA TRBJ1-1 TRBV27 CASSLSCVTGCTEAFF TGTGCCAGCAGTTTATCGTGTGTGACAGGGTGCACTGAAGCTTTCTTT
NA NA TRBJ1-2 TRBV5-1 CASRAAPVKGYTF TGCGCCAGCAGGGCCGCCCCCGTAAAAGGCTACACCTTC
NA once TRBJ2-3 TRBV5-1 CASSLSWSGADTQYF TGCGCCAGCAGTTTGTCCTGGAGTGGGGCAGATACGCAGTATTTT
NA once TRBJ1-1 TRBV2 CASRRTEYTEAFF TGTGCCAGCAGAAGGACGGAGTACACTGAAGCTTTCTTT
NA once TRBJ2-1 TRBV5-6 CASSLGQGYNEQFF TGTGCCAGCAGCTTGGGGCAGGGGTACAATGAGCAGTTCTTC
TRBD1 once TRBJ1-5 TRBV6-5 CASIYRTGQGQPQHF TGTGCCAGTATCTATAGGACAGGGCAAGGTCAGCCCCAGCATTTT
TRBD2 few TRBJ2-5 TRBV10-3 CAISEGGRLAGQETQYF TGTGCCATCAGTGAGGGGGGTCGGCTAGCGGGACAAGAGACCCAGTACTTC